A selection of T cell receptor beta chains follows, all from one sample in a study of T-cell reconstitution after alpha-beta-depleted transplantation in children. Each CDR3 protein gets one entry after TCRdb re-called the PCR reads with MiXCR. The sample consists of hundreds of thousands of distinct CDR3 sequences, about 23% of them appearing once. The source was PBMCs, mostly from graft donor cells, collected 360 days after TCRalphabeta/CD19-depleted stem cell transplant. The origin of the receptors is a boy under three years old who had a stem cell transplant for acute myeloid leukemia, so the T cells may come from the graft donor. CDR3s include the opening cysteine and the closing phenylalanine or tryptophan. The D gene is left open where the match is weak.

J gene | V gene | D gene | CDR3 protein
TRBJ2-1 | TRBV11-2 | TRBD1 | CASSLGGQDYNEQFF
TRBJ2-3 | TRBV15 | TRBD2 | CATGTSGGLSTDTQYF
TRBJ1-6 | TRBV12-3/TRBV12-4 | TRBD1 | CASSFRDRGDSPLHF
TRBJ2-1 | TRBV2 | . | CASSGRGANEQFF
TRBJ1-5 | TRBV6-1 | . | CASRAWIPNQPQHF
TRBJ1-3 | TRBV9 | TRBD1 | CASSGTGGGNTIYF
TRBJ2-7 | TRBV4-3 | . | CASSQEEGYEQYF
TRBJ2-1 | TRBV6-6 | TRBD1 | CASSPGQFNEQFF
TRBJ2-5 | TRBV10-3 | . | CAIMKGLAETQYF
TRBJ2-3 | TRBV20-1 | TRBD2 | CSAILAGGADTQYF
TRBJ1-2 | TRBV4-3 | TRBD1 | CASSQGILLTGNYGYTF
TRBJ1-2 | TRBV6-5 | . | CASSYGGLDTLGSYTF
TRBJ1-2 | TRBV29-1 | . | CSADRTSNYGYTF
TRBJ2-3 | TRBV6-6 | TRBD1 | CAIDRGGTDTQYF
TRBJ2-1 | TRBV24-1 | TRBD1 | CATSDTLSTGGRRNEQFF
TRBJ2-4 | TRBV12-3/TRBV12-4 | . | CASRDREGKNIQYF
TRBJ2-2 | TRBV28 | . | CASSSVGTFAGELFF
TRBJ2-2 | TRBV2 | TRBD2 | CASCPTPARLAGSNGELFF
TRBJ2-1 | TRBV7-2 | . | CASSLAYGEQFF
TRBJ2-1 | TRBV24-1 | TRBD1 | CATSDQGQGRHNEQFF
TRBJ2-1 | TRBV12-3/TRBV12-4 | . | CASKQGLNNEQFF
TRBJ2-6 | TRBV20-1 | . | CSTRGASGANVLTF
TRBJ2-2 | TRBV12-3/TRBV12-4 | . | CASSLIGELFF
TRBJ2-7 | TRBV7-9 | . | CASSLGPGNPYEQYF
TRBJ2-7 | TRBV20-1 | . | CSARANYEQYF